The 10 T cell receptor beta chains below come from one sample, sequenced in a study of naive and memory T cell subsets. Nested alpha and beta constant-region primers with the SP2 primer drove four PCR rounds on ligated cDNA. TCRdb called the UMI-ligation and nested PCR reads again in MiXCR, with one record for every CDR3 protein. The sample yields around 120 distinct CDR3 sequences, roughly 83% seen once. Sequencing was done on a sample of naive CD8+ T cells from blood. The receptors stem from a human donor in good health.

As to this clonotype: The junction and the germline gene differ at one end; a read error may be behind it. This beta chain is off target for a library built for alpha chains, so its abundance means little. J is TRBJ1-1 and V is TRBV30; D uncertain. The CDR3 totals 11 residues. The V gene's germline CDR1 is GTSNPN and CDR2 SVGIG (reference sequence). The CDR3: CAGMSSTEAFF. The CDR3 nucleotides are TGCGCCGGGATGTCGAGCACTGAAGCTTTCTTT.

Of note for this clonotype: Being off target in a library aimed at alpha chains, this beta chain has a size of little meaning. This sequence joins TRBV12-3 or TRBV12-4 and TRBJ2-6; D possibly matches TRBD1 or TRBD2 (5 bases each). Between the trimmed V and J ends, which lost 3 bases and 4 bases, there was a span of 10 bases. The CDR3 is 15 residues long. For the CDR3, the DNA is TGTGCCAGCAGTTTGACAGCGGCGGGGGCCAACGTCCTGACTTTC. Translation: CASSLTAAGANVLTF.

About this clonotype: This beta chain is a stray read from a library made for alpha chains; its abundance is not meaningful. The chain has TRBV28 and TRBJ2-7; TRBD1 aligns across 11 bases. The CDR3 has 17 amino acids. Germline trimming cut 1 base from V and 4 bases from J; bases unmatched to any gene: 9. Germline V gene data show CDR1 as MDHEN and CDR2 as SYDVKM. CDR3 DNA: TGTGCCAGCAGTTTATTGGTCCGGGACAGGGGGTTTTACGAGCAGTACTTC. It translates to CASSLLVRDRGFYEQYF.

Regarding this clonotype: With the library built for alpha chains, this beta chain is off target and its frequency is not meaningful. This chain links TRBV6-2 or TRBV6-3 with TRBJ2-3; a weak D match, TRBD2 (5 bases). Per the germline V gene, CDR1 is MNHEY and CDR2 is SVGEGT. The CDR3 is 16 amino acids. With 0 bases removed from V and 5 bases from J, the gap between germline ends came to 15 bases. The CDR3 reads CASSYSSFLAQDTQYF. The CDR3 DNA is TGTGCCAGCAGTTACTCGTCTTTTCTAGCTCAAGATACGCAGTATTTT.

Concerning this clonotype itself: Found in a library prepared for alpha chains, this beta chain is an off-target read, and its abundance has little meaning. The rearrangement uses TRBV7-2 and TRBJ2-1; D is ambiguous. CDR3 size: 11 residues. The V gene's germline CDR1 is SGHTA and CDR2 FQGNSA. The germline V and J ends were trimmed by 3 bases and 8 bases, with 5 bases remaining between them. As DNA, the CDR3 is TGTGCCAGCAGCTTCGAATATGAGCAGTTCTTC. Its translation: CASSFEYEQFF.

Worth noting for this clonotype: This beta chain was picked up by a library intended for alpha chains and is off target, so its count carries little meaning. This chain connects TRBV29-1 to TRBJ2-7, with D maybe TRBD1 (6 bases). There are 17 residues in the CDR3. Germline CDR1 SQVTM, CDR2 ANQGSEA. Between the trimmed V and J ends, which lost 3 bases and 0 bases, there was a span of 21 bases. In DNA, the CDR3 is TGCAGCGTTGAGGGCAGGGGCGATTCCTTGAGCTCCTACGAGCAGTACTTC. This gives the protein CSVEGRGDSLSSYEQYF.

In regard to this clonotype: As an off-target read in a library built for alpha chains, this beta chain has a frequency of little significance. The gene calls are TRBV15 and TRBJ2-7; the D is unclear. Trimming cost V 0 bases and J 6 bases, with 9 bases left between them. Germline assignment: CDR1 LNHNV and CDR2 YYDKDF (reference sequence). This CDR3 contains 13 residues. The chain's CDR3 is CATSRDIPGEQYF. CDR3 nucleotide sequence: TGTGCCACCAGCAGAGATATCCCCGGCGAGCAGTACTTC.

To note about this clonotype: A library prepared for alpha chains yielded this beta chain as an off-target read; its size is of little meaning. The V call is TRBV7-9, the J call TRBJ2-7, with TRBD2 as a possible D gene (6 bases). Germline values: CDR1 SEHNR, CDR2 FQNEAQ (reference sequence). There are 15 residues in the CDR3. V was shortened by 5 bases and J by 3 bases, with 17 bases between the two germline ends. CDR3 amino acids: CASSPEGTSHYEQYF. DNA of the CDR3: TGTGCCAGCAGCCCCGAGGGGACTTCGCACTACGAGCAGTACTTC.

This clonotype turned up a few times. The size of this beta chain means little, since it is a stray read in a library made for alpha chains. V and J are TRBV28 and TRBJ1-3; maybe TRBD1 (5 bases). V was trimmed by 6 bases and J by 2 bases, leaving 20 bases between them. Germline V gene data show CDR1 as MDHEN and CDR2 as SYDVKM. The CDR3 totals 17 residues. CDR3 amino acids: CASRFGPGWGAGNTIYF. CDR3 coding DNA: TGTGCCAGCAGGTTTGGGCCAGGGTGGGGCGCTGGAAACACCATATATTTT.

A remark on this clonotype: This beta chain is off target for a library built for alpha chains, so its abundance means little. This rearrangement joins TRBV7-2 to TRBJ2-1; 8 bases are a match to TRBD1. Unmatched junction bases numbered 2, after V lost 1 base and J lost 0 bases. Germline CDR1 SGHTA, CDR2 FQGNSA. The CDR3 is 16 amino acids. CDR3: CASSLGTGSSYNEQFF. CDR3 nucleotide sequence: TGTGCCAGCAGCTTAGGGACAGGGAGCTCCTACAATGAGCAGTTCTTC.